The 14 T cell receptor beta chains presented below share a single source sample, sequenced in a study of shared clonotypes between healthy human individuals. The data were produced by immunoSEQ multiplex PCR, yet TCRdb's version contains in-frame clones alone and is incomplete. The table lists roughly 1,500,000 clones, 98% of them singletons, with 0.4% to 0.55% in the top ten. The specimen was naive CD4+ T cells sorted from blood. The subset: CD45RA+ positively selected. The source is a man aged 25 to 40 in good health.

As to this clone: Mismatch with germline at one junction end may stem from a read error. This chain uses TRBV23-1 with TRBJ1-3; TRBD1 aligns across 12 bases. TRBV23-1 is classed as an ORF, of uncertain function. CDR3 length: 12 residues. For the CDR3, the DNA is TGCGCCAGCAGTCATGGGACAGGGGGCTTAGATTTT. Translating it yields CASSHGTGGLDF.

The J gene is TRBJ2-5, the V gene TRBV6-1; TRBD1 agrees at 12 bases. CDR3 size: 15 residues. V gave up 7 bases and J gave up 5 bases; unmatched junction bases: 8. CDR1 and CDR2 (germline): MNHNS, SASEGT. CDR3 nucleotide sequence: TGTGCCAGCAACCCCGGGACAGGGGGCTTCGAGACCCAGTACTTC. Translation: CASNPGTGGFETQYF.

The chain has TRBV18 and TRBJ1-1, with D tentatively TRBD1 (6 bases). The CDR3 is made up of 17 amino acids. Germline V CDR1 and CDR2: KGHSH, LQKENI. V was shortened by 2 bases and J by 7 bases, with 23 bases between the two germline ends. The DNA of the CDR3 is TGTGCCAGCTCACCAAAGACAGGAACCCATGCTAACGATGAAGCTTTCTTT. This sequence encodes CASSPKTGTHANDEAFF.

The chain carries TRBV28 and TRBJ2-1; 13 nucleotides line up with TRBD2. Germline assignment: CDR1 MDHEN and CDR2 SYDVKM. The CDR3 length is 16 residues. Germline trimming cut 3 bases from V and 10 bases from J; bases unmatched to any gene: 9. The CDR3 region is CASSFSGLAGKREQFF. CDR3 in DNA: TGTGCCAGCAGTTTCTCGGGACTAGCGGGGAAGAGGGAGCAGTTCTTC.

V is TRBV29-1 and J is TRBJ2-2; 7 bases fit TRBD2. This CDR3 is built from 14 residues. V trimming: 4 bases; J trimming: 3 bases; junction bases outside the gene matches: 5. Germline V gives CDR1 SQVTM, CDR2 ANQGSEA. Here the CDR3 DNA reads TGCAGCGTTGGTGATAGCGGGCACACCGGGGAGCTGTTTTTT. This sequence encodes CSVGDSGHTGELFF.

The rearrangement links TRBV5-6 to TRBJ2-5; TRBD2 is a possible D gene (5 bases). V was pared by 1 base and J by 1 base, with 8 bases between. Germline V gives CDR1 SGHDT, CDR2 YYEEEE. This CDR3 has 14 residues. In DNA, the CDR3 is TGTGCCAGCAGCTTGCGGGGAATCCAAGAGACCCAGTACTTC. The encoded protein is CASSLRGIQETQYF.

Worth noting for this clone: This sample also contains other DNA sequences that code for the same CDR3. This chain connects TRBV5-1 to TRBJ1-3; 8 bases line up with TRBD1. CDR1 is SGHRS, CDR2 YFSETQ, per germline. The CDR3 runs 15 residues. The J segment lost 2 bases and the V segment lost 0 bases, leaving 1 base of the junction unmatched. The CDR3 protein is CASSLGTGTGNTIYF. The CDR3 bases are TGCGCCAGCAGCTTGGGGACAGGGACTGGAAACACCATATATTTT.

The CDR3 protein is CASSLDGTTYEQYF. In nucleotides, the CDR3 is TGTGCCAGCAGCTTGGATGGGACAACCTACGAGCAGTACTTC. The genes are TRBV5-5 and TRBJ2-7; tentatively, D is TRBD1 (6 bases). CDR3 length equals 14 residues. V shed 0 bases and J shed 2 bases, with 9 bases lying between them. CDR1 SGHKS and CDR2 YYEKEE come from the germline V gene (reference sequence).

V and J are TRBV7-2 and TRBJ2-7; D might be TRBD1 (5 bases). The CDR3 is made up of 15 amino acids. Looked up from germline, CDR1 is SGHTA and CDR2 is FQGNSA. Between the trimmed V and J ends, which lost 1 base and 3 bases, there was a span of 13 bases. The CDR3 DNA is TGTGCCAGCAGCTTAGTCATGGGGCGAGTCTACGAGCAGTACTTC. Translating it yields CASSLVMGRVYEQYF.

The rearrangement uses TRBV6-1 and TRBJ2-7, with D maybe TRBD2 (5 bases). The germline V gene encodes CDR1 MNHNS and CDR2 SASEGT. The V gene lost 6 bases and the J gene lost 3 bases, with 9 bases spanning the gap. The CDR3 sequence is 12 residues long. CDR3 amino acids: CASSPGNYEQYF. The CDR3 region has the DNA TGTGCCAGCAGCCCCGGGAACTACGAGCAGTACTTC.

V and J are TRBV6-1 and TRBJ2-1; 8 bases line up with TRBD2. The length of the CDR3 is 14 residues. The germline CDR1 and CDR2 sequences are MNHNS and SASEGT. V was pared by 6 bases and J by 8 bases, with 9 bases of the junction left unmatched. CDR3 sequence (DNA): TGTGCCAGCAGGACCGCGGGGGGCCGGGATGAGCAGTTCTTC. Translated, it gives CASRTAGGRDEQFF.

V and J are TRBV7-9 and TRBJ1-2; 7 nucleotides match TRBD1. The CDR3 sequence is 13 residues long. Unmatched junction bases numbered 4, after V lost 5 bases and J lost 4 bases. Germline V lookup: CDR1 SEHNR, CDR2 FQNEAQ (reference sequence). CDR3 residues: CASSRDSLYGYTF. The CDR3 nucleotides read TGTGCCAGCAGCCGGGACAGTCTCTATGGCTACACCTTC.

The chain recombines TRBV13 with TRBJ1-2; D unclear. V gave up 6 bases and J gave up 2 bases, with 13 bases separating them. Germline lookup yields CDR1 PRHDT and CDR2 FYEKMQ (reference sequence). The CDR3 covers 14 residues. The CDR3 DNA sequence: TGTGCCAGCAGTCTTAGAGGGCAGAACTATGGCTACACCTTC. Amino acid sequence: CASSLRGQNYGYTF.

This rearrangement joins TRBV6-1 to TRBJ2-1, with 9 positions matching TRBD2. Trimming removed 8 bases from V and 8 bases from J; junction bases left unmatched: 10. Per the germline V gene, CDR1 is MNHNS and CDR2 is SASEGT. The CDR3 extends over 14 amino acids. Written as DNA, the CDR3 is TGTGCCAGCTTGGCTAGCGGGACGGGGGATGAGCAGTTCTTC. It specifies CASLASGTGDEQFF.